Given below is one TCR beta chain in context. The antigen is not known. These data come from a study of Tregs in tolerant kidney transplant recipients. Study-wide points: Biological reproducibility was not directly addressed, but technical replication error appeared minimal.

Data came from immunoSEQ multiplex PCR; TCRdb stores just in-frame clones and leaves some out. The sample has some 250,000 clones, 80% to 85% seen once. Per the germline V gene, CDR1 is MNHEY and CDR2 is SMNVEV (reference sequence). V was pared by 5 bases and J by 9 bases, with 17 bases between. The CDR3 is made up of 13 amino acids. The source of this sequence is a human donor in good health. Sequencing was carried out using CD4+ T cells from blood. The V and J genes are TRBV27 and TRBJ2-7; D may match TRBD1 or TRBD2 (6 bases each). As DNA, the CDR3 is TGTGCCAGCAGTAAAGGCCCGGGGGCGAGGCAGTACTTC. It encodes CASSKGPGARQYF.